These T cell receptor beta chains were read from a single sample in a study of blood T cell repertoires in COVID-19. TCRdb's copy holds only in-frame clones and misses some; the assay was immunoSEQ multiplex PCR. This sample has approximately 25,000 clones, with more than 75% found just once. The sample consisted of peripheral blood. The source is a human donor in a cohort sampled during active COVID-19. Each CDR3 is given with its conserved first and last residue. The order of the fields is D gene, V gene, J gene, clone size, CDR3 length, CDR3 DNA, CDR3 protein. The D gene is left open where the match is weak. Size values are once, few and many counts, or a class for expanded clones, and some rows have none.

D gene: .; V gene: TRBV10-3; J gene: TRBJ1-1; clone size: .; CDR3 length: 14; CDR3 DNA: TGTGCCATCAGCCCCACAGGGTTGAACACTGAAGCTTTCTTT; CDR3 protein: CAISPTGLNTEAFF
D gene: .; V gene: TRBV11-2; J gene: TRBJ2-5; clone size: .; CDR3 length: 12; CDR3 DNA: TGTGCCAGCAGTCTGACTGGGGAGACCCAGTACTTC; CDR3 protein: CASSLTGETQYF
D gene: TRBD1; V gene: TRBV9; J gene: TRBJ2-1; clone size: .; CDR3 length: 14; CDR3 DNA: TGTGCCAGCAGCGTCACAGGGGGGACAGGCCAGCAGTTCTTC; CDR3 protein: CASSVTGGTGQQFF
D gene: TRBD1; V gene: TRBV6-2/TRBV6-3; J gene: TRBJ1-5; clone size: few; CDR3 length: 14; CDR3 DNA: TGTGCCAGCAGTTACTCAGGGGGCGCCGGGCCCCAGCATTTT; CDR3 protein: CASSYSGGAGPQHF
D gene: .; V gene: TRBV6-5; J gene: TRBJ1-1; clone size: .; CDR3 length: 15; CDR3 DNA: TGTGCCAGCAGTTACTCGAGGAGGGGGAACACTGAAGCTTTCTTT; CDR3 protein: CASSYSRRGNTEAFF
D gene: .; V gene: TRBV7-9; J gene: TRBJ1-2; clone size: .; CDR3 length: 17; CDR3 DNA: TGTGCCAGCAGCTTAGAACATCGGCGTCAGGGCAACTATGGCTACACCTTC; CDR3 protein: CASSLEHRRQGNYGYTF
D gene: .; V gene: TRBV21-1; J gene: TRBJ2-3; clone size: .; CDR3 length: 17; CDR3 DNA: TGTGCCAGCAGCAAAGGGTGGAGGACTAACCTCACAGATACGCAGTATTTT; CDR3 protein: CASSKGWRTNLTDTQYF
D gene: .; V gene: TRBV9; J gene: TRBJ1-1; clone size: .; CDR3 length: 15; CDR3 DNA: TGTGCCAGCAGCCCCCGCTGGCGGGGAAACACTGAAGCTTTCTTT; CDR3 protein: CASSPRWRGNTEAFF
D gene: .; V gene: TRBV4-3; J gene: TRBJ2-3; clone size: .; CDR3 length: 15; CDR3 DNA: TGCGCAAGCTCGCAGGGTTTATGGGACACAGATACGCAGTATTTT; CDR3 protein: CASSQGLWDTDTQYF
D gene: .; V gene: TRBV5-1; J gene: TRBJ2-1; clone size: few; CDR3 length: 15; CDR3 DNA: TGCGCCAGCAGCTTGGGTCTAGCTGAATACAATGAGCAGTTCTTC; CDR3 protein: CASSLGLAEYNEQFF
D gene: TRBD1; V gene: TRBV11-3; J gene: TRBJ2-1; clone size: .; CDR3 length: 16; CDR3 DNA: TGTGCCAGCAGCCCCCCGGGACAGGGGGCCTACAATGAGCAGTTCTTC; CDR3 protein: CASSPPGQGAYNEQFF
D gene: .; V gene: TRBV5-1; J gene: TRBJ1-4; clone size: .; CDR3 length: 15; CDR3 DNA: TGCGCCAGCGCCGGGGGGATGGGTAGAGATGAAAAACTGTTTTTT; CDR3 protein: CASAGGMGRDEKLFF
D gene: TRBD1; V gene: TRBV18; J gene: TRBJ2-5; clone size: .; CDR3 length: 12; CDR3 DNA: TGTGCCACCTCGGACAGGCGGGAGACCCAGTACTTC; CDR3 protein: CATSDRRETQYF
D gene: TRBD1; V gene: TRBV5-4; J gene: TRBJ2-1; clone size: .; CDR3 length: 16; CDR3 DNA: TGTGCCAGCTCAAATTGGGGGGGACAGGGGGCTCATGAGCAGTTCTTC; CDR3 protein: CASSNWGGQGAHEQFF
D gene: .; V gene: TRBV5-1; J gene: TRBJ2-5; clone size: few; CDR3 length: 14; CDR3 DNA: TGCGCCAGCAGCTTAACGAGCACGGGGGAGACCCAGTACTTC; CDR3 protein: CASSLTSTGETQYF
D gene: TRBD2; V gene: TRBV6-4; J gene: TRBJ2-1; clone size: .; CDR3 length: 15; CDR3 DNA: TGTGCCAGCAGTGACAGTAGCGGGCCTTACAATGAGCAGTTCTTC; CDR3 protein: CASSDSSGPYNEQFF
D gene: TRBD1; V gene: TRBV15; J gene: TRBJ1-2; clone size: few; CDR3 length: 15; CDR3 DNA: TGTGCCACCAGCAGAGCGGGACAGGGAACCTATGGCTACACCTTC; CDR3 protein: CATSRAGQGTYGYTF
D gene: .; V gene: TRBV28; J gene: TRBJ2-7; clone size: once; CDR3 length: 16; CDR3 DNA: TGTGCCAGCAGTTTCGACTACAGGGTGATGAGTTACGAGCAGTACTTC; CDR3 protein: CASSFDYRVMSYEQYF
D gene: .; V gene: TRBV5-5; J gene: TRBJ2-1; clone size: .; CDR3 length: 13; CDR3 DNA: TGTGCCAGCAGCTTGGCGTCCTACAATGAGCAGTTCTTC; CDR3 protein: CASSLASYNEQFF
D gene: .; V gene: TRBV5-6; J gene: TRBJ1-6; clone size: once; CDR3 length: 16; CDR3 DNA: TGTGCCAGCAGCCGCGGACAGATAAGGCGTAATTCACCCCTCCACTTT; CDR3 protein: CASSRGQIRRNSPLHF
D gene: TRBD2; V gene: TRBV27; J gene: TRBJ2-5; clone size: .; CDR3 length: 17; CDR3 DNA: TGTGCCAGCAGCATAACTGGGACTAGCGGGAGAATAAAGACCCAGTACTTC; CDR3 protein: CASSITGTSGRIKTQYF
D gene: .; V gene: TRBV5-4; J gene: TRBJ2-3; clone size: .; CDR3 length: 15; CDR3 DNA: TGTGCCAGCAGCTTCGACAGCTCTAGCACAGATACGCAGTATTTT; CDR3 protein: CASSFDSSSTDTQYF
D gene: TRBD2; V gene: TRBV7-9; J gene: TRBJ2-5; clone size: .; CDR3 length: 16; CDR3 DNA: TGTGCCAGCAGCTTATGGCTAGCGGGAGGAGTAGAGACCCAGTACTTC; CDR3 protein: CASSLWLAGGVETQYF
D gene: TRBD2; V gene: TRBV4-1; J gene: TRBJ2-3; clone size: .; CDR3 length: 17; CDR3 DNA: TGCGCCAGCAGCCAAGTGGGACTAGCGGGAAAGGAGCATACGCAGTATTTT; CDR3 protein: CASSQVGLAGKEHTQYF
D gene: TRBD1; V gene: TRBV2; J gene: TRBJ1-1; clone size: .; CDR3 length: 13; CDR3 DNA: TGTGCCGGAGGACAGGGGCCCCTCACTGAAGCTTTCTTT; CDR3 protein: CAGGQGPLTEAFF
D gene: .; V gene: TRBV4-3; J gene: TRBJ2-7; clone size: .; CDR3 length: 12; CDR3 DNA: TGCGCCAGCAGCCAAGACCTTACCGAGCAGTACTTC; CDR3 protein: CASSQDLTEQYF
D gene: .; V gene: TRBV2; J gene: TRBJ1-1; clone size: few; CDR3 length: 12; CDR3 DNA: TGTGCCAGCCGACATATTAACACTGAAGCTTTCTTT; CDR3 protein: CASRHINTEAFF
D gene: .; V gene: TRBV21-1; J gene: TRBJ1-2; clone size: .; CDR3 length: 14; CDR3 DNA: TGTGCCAGCAGCAAAGATCAGGGTGGGGATGGCTACACCTTC; CDR3 protein: CASSKDQGGDGYTF
D gene: .; V gene: TRBV4-1; J gene: TRBJ2-4; clone size: once; CDR3 length: 18; CDR3 DNA: TGCGCCAGCAGCCTGATGCAGGCAGGGTCCCTAGCCAAAAACATTCAGTACTTC; CDR3 protein: CASSLMQAGSLAKNIQYF
D gene: .; V gene: TRBV9; J gene: TRBJ2-2; clone size: .; CDR3 length: 12; CDR3 DNA: TGTGCCAGCAGCGTATATACCGGGGAGCTGTTTTTT; CDR3 protein: CASSVYTGELFF
D gene: .; V gene: TRBV7-2; J gene: TRBJ2-2; clone size: .; CDR3 length: 17; CDR3 DNA: TGTGCCAGCAGCCGGCTCCTTGGGGGGTCTGTCACCGGGGAGCTGTTTTTT; CDR3 protein: CASSRLLGGSVTGELFF
D gene: TRBD1; V gene: TRBV18; J gene: TRBJ1-1; clone size: few; CDR3 length: 14; CDR3 DNA: TGTGCCAGCTCACTGACAGGGCCAAACACTGAAGCTTTCTTT; CDR3 protein: CASSLTGPNTEAFF
D gene: TRBD1; V gene: TRBV6-5; J gene: TRBJ2-7; clone size: .; CDR3 length: 14; CDR3 DNA: TGTGCCAGCAGGGGACAGGGGGGACGTCGGGAGCAGTACTTC; CDR3 protein: CASRGQGGRREQYF
D gene: .; V gene: TRBV19; J gene: TRBJ2-7; clone size: .; CDR3 length: 14; CDR3 DNA: TGTGCCAGTAGTCAAGGAGCAGCGAATAATGAGCAGTACTTC; CDR3 protein: CASSQGAANNEQYF
D gene: TRBD1; V gene: TRBV6-7; J gene: TRBJ1-2; clone size: .; CDR3 length: 15; CDR3 DNA: TGTGCCAGCAGTTCCACAGGGGGAACGGGCTATGGCTACACCTTC; CDR3 protein: CASSSTGGTGYGYTF
D gene: .; V gene: TRBV6-5; J gene: TRBJ2-7; clone size: .; CDR3 length: 12; CDR3 DNA: TGTGCCAGCAGCCACCCTAGCTACGAGCAGTACTTC; CDR3 protein: CASSHPSYEQYF
D gene: .; V gene: TRBV14; J gene: TRBJ1-2; clone size: few; CDR3 length: 17; CDR3 DNA: TGTGCCAGCAGCCAAGATACCCTAGTCCCCGGCCCCTATGGCTACACCTTC; CDR3 protein: CASSQDTLVPGPYGYTF
D gene: .; V gene: TRBV9; J gene: TRBJ2-7; clone size: .; CDR3 length: 13; CDR3 DNA: TGTGCCAGCAGCGTACAGGGGACCCACGAGCAGTACTTC; CDR3 protein: CASSVQGTHEQYF
D gene: .; V gene: TRBV4-1; J gene: TRBJ1-1; clone size: .; CDR3 length: 12; CDR3 DNA: TGCGCCAGCAGCCGCTCAGGGAATGAAGCTTTCTTT; CDR3 protein: CASSRSGNEAFF
D gene: TRBD2; V gene: TRBV11-3; J gene: TRBJ2-1; clone size: .; CDR3 length: 18; CDR3 DNA: TGTGCCAGCAGCTTAGCCGGCATAGCGGGGGGACCTTACAATGAGCAGTTCTTC; CDR3 protein: CASSLAGIAGGPYNEQFF
D gene: TRBD1; V gene: TRBV28; J gene: TRBJ2-7; clone size: .; CDR3 length: 15; CDR3 DNA: TGTGCCAGCAGTCTAACGGACAGGGGGGTATACCAGCAGTACTTC; CDR3 protein: CASSLTDRGVYQQYF